This TCR beta chain stems from a study of cytomegalovirus exposure and HLA in healthy donors listed by TCRdb under 2017. Concerning the study at large: In an earlier analysis of 550 to 750 of the donors, less than 350 Gb of sequence data and 100 million or so unique TCR beta sequences from about 180 million T cells were reported. Approximately 310 gigabases of sequencing data and 70 million to 100 million unique TCR sequences were included in an early release covering about 700 HLA-typed donors. An earlier analysis of a few hundred of the donors applied high-throughput TCR beta sequencing to assess whether each TCR beta V gene segment acted as functional or pseudogenic. A later genetic analysis took genome-wide SNP genotypes for about 55% of the 666 donors and used that subset as a discovery cohort. Typing coverage differed by locus: A, B, C, DRB1 and DQB1 were typed in roughly 620-630 donors, DQA1 in 500 to 550, DPA1 in around 580, and DPB1 in just under 490. Roughly 5 DR-DQ haplotypes were treated as single units for association and clustering because of strong linkage in the cohort. Every repertoire in the discovery cohort had been generated on one and the same sequencing platform. A later analysis re-examined previously published TCR beta repertoires from roughly 650 donors and added high-resolution HLA genotyping to investigate patterns of TCR occurrence. Using immunosequencing, the study profiled T cell repertoires from about 620 subjects and related those repertoires to cytomegalovirus serostatus. Class I and class II HLA loci were covered by the typing at four-digit resolution. In addition to the first cohort of 666 subjects, a separate validation cohort of 120 different subjects was used. To predict cytomegalovirus infection status, the study brought together high-throughput TCR immunosequencing, statistical association of individual TCRs with disease status, and machine learning. Alongside the repertoire data, information on donor age, sex, ethnicity and CMV serostatus was compiled. The study was designed to test whether signatures of past pathogen exposure could be identified by cataloging public T cell receptors. The later analysis used no new phenotypic data to find candidate immune exposures, relying instead on TCR beta sequences and their occurrence across donors. Of the 398 genotyped donors, roughly 76% were placed in the genetic ancestry cluster associated with self-reported Caucasian donors. Across approximately 400 genotyped donors of the cohort, an average of about 220,000 unique TCR beta nucleotide sequences per donor were sequenced, and roughly a sixth of those sequences were non-productive. Results the study describes overall, beyond this receptor: The earlier analysis of approximately 560 of the donors excluded 15 to 20 rarely observed V segments, including chromosome 9 orphons, because counts were too low. Assigning TCR associations to individual alleles was difficult when HLA alleles, especially DR and DQ, strongly co-occurred. In this cohort, only TCR beta chains were sequenced, and detectable features were limited by the absence of alpha or paired-chain data. A further reported finding was that TCR beta sequences accurately predicted the HLA-A and HLA-B alleles for most subjects in the first cohort. The study listed approximately 150 TCR beta chains as associated with cytomegalovirus. A cluster of highly shared sequence variants was judged likely to be a technical artifact of the sequencing pipeline. The only immune exposure information available for the cohort was CMV serostatus. In vitro tests confirmed that a few of the cytomegalovirus-associated TCR beta chains recognize cytomegalovirus antigens. Broadly in line with IMGT annotations, most TCR beta V segments showed up in productive rearrangements about 87% or about 30% of the time in an earlier analysis of a few hundred of the donors. Because HLA typing was unavailable for some donors at each locus, only the typed subset was used in association tests. A later analysis associated some 17,000 TCR beta sequences with specific HLA alleles at a false discovery rate of 0.05. Cytomegalovirus status was reported to be diagnosed by the classifier with high specificity and sensitivity in both the original and validation cohorts. A later analysis reported that several top co-occurrence clusters appeared linked to parvovirus B19, influenza, CMV and Epstein-Barr virus. The 87-base-pair reads could not distinguish some IMGT-functional V segments, including TRBV6-2 and TRBV6-3, so those segments were excluded. An association between a missense DCLRE1C variant and V-gene and J-gene trimming of TCR beta chains was found in a later genetic analysis and replicated in an independent cohort. It was suggested by the authors that the approach could potentially be generalized to other disease states and immunological phenotypes. Compared with equally common non-associated chains, HLA-associated TCR beta chains in a later analysis were more clonally expanded and had lower generation probabilities. According to a later analysis, most CMV-associated TCR beta chains appeared to be HLA-restricted, and the HLA associations seemed to be driven largely by CMV exposure. Linkage disequilibrium might explain the correlated functional status among segregating V segments, but an unknown experimental factor could not be excluded. Across donors, most TCR sequences were observed very rarely, whereas some public TCRs were present in many individuals. According to a later genetic analysis, donors in an Asian-associated ancestry cluster had fewer N-insertions in productive TCRs than the roughly 700-donor mean. Roughly uniform sequencing depth across donors was assumed in presence/absence analyses, although this assumption may not hold. According to a later analysis, TCR association rates differed among HLA loci, with DRB1 alleles showing the most associated TCRs and HLA-C alleles showing the fewest.

The protocol used for the library was the immunoSEQ multiplex PCR assay. The multiplex PCR relied on a mix of 60 forward primers for TCR Vbeta segments and 13 reverse primers for TCR Jbeta segments. Amplification of the CDR3 region of rearranged TCR beta genes was performed with a multiplex PCR assay on genomic DNA. The amplified TCR beta libraries were sequenced on the Illumina HiSeq System as 87-base-pair reads. Regarding the original processing steps: Across the roughly 670 repertoires, a later analysis counted tens of millions of unique TCR beta chains, some 11 million of which were shared by at least two donors. Raw reads were error-corrected and collapsed into unique sequences by a nearest-neighbor algorithm in which closely related sequences were merged to remove PCR and sequencing errors. V, D and J gene segments were assigned by aligning CDR3 sequences to IMGT reference sequences. For a sequence to be retained, a match of at least six nucleotides to both a V gene segment and a J gene segment was required. A rearrangement was called productive if the CDR3 had no stop codons and remained in frame with V and J, and every other rearrangement was called non-productive. Following IMGT convention, CDR3 was defined as the stretch from the second conserved V-encoded cysteine up to the conserved J-encoded phenylalanine. In an earlier analysis of 587 of the donors, sequences lacking an unambiguous match to a single V gene segment were excluded. An earlier analysis of 500 to 600 of the donors classified V segments as functional when productive rearrangements were above 56.7% and as segregating when the standard deviation between donors was above 5%. A statistical classification framework was built for diagnosing cytomegalovirus status from the catalog of TCR beta chain sequences. In a later analysis, V and J genes were assigned by comparing TCR nucleotide sequences against IMGT/GENE-DB human TR gene sequences. In a later analysis, CDR3 sequences and most-parsimonious VDJ recombination scenarios were assigned using the TCRdist pipeline. A later analysis defined each TCR beta chain by its CDR3 amino acid sequence plus V-gene family, and excluded reads lacking a unique V-gene family. As a way to deal with suspected cross-contamination and a sequencing artifact, a later analysis dropped 500 to 700 nucleotide sequences that were highly shared and had low generation probability. For each public chain, a later analysis derived a clonal expansion index from normalized ranks of inferred template counts within each repertoire. Generation probabilities in a later analysis came from a VDJ recombination model fitted to out-of-frame rearrangements, and those results were checked against IGoR. Hypergeometric tests were used in a later analysis to score TCR-TCR, TCR-HLA and TCR-CMV co-occurrence, with a repertoire-size bias correction applied to the TCR pairs. A later analysis estimated false discovery rates by permuting HLA or CMV assignments 20 times. In a later analysis, co-occurring TCRs were grouped with DBSCAN, and TCRdist sequence similarity was added when clustering was performed within HLA-allele-positive subsets. Repertoires with fewer than 30,000 or more than 120,000 public chains were left out of co-occurrence clustering, as were four to six repertoires with anomalous nucleotide sharing. TCRdb mirrors the immuneACCESS table, restricted to in-frame sequences. Some clones are absent from its copies; in checked studies, under half trace to an unresolved V gene, and the reason for the others is unknown. For V, J and clone size, that table is used; D and trimming come from the DNA. The sample profile shows around 62,000 clones; about 71% of them were found once. The ten largest clones capture approximately 7.6% of the sample.

The cohort comprised several hundred healthy bone marrow donors. At the time of sampling, every cohort member was nominally healthy, though immune exposures that went unrecorded were likely present. The donor tested CMV seropositive, placing the donor among the 289 seropositive members of the cohort. A peripheral blood sample was provided by each donor, and peripheral blood mononuclear cells were used for TCR beta sequencing. The Qiagen DNeasy Blood Extraction Kit was used to extract genomic DNA from the blood cell samples. From its cysteine to its phenylalanine, the CDR3 spans 16 amino acids. Only CDR3 DNA remains: 48 bases, in frame from the first base. CDR1 SGHAT and CDR2 FQNNGV are derived from the germline V gene. V loses 1 base of germline sequence and J loses 2 bases, and the interval between the two ends is 13 bases. Regarding this clone: The antigen it binds to is not known. Per-base quality was not reported, and no clone a single base away is much larger than it.

The source of this sequence is a man aged 55 to 70 in good health and CMV-seropositive. The chain links TRBV11-2 with TRBJ2-3; the D segment could be TRBD2, given 5 matching bases. The specimen was PBMCs. CDR3 protein: CASSLGGRELTDTQYF. The DNA sequence is given as TGTGCCAGCAGCTTAGGCGGTCGGGAACTCACAGATACGCAGTATTTT.